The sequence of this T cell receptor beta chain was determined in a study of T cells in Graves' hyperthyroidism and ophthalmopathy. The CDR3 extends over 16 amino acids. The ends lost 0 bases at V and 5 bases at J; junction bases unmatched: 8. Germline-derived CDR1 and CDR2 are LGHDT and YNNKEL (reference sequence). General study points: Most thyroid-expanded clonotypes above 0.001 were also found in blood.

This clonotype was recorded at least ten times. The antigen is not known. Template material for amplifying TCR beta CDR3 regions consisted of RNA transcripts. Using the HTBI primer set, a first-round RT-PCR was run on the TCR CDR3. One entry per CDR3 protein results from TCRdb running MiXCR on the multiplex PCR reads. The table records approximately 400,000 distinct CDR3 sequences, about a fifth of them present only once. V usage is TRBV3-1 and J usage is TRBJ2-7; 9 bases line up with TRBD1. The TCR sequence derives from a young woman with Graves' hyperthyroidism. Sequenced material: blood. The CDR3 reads CASSQDEGQGDDEQYF. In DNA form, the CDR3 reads TGTGCCAGCAGCCAAGATGAGGGACAGGGTGACGACGAGCAGTACTTC.